This T cell receptor (beta chain) is from a study of molecular identifiers for immune sequencing clone quantification. This clonotype was detected ten times or more. A single record per CDR3 protein comes from TCRdb applying MiXCR to the PCR reads. The table shows around 40,000 distinct CDR3 sequences, with 15% to 20% occurring only once. This CDR3 spans 13 amino acids. CDR1 and CDR2 (germline): LNHDA, SQIVND (reference sequence). Trimming took off 8 bases at V and 11 bases at J, with 21 bases between the two ends. This receptor was taken from a human donor in good health. Some libraries in this study had Jurkat cell RNA spiked in. The genes are TRBV19 and TRBJ1-1, with D uncertain. The source material was naive CD8+ T cells from blood, with Jurkat cell RNA spiked in. Subset: FACS-sorted CD8+CD4-CCR7+CD45RA+ naive T cells. CDR3 region: CASAPSPPPGAFF. Here the CDR3 DNA reads TGTGCCAGTGCTCCTTCCCCCCCACCCGGGGCTTTCTTT.